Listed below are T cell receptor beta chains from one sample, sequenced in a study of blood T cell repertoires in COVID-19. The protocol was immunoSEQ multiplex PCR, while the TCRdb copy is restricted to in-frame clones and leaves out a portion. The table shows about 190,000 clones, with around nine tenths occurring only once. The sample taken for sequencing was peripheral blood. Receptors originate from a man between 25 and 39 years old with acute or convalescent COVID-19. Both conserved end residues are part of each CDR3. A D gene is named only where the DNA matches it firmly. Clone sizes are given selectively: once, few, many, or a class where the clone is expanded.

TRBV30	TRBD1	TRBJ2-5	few	CAWSAGRQGSQETQYF	TGTGCCTGGAGTGCGGGCCGACAGGGGTCACAAGAGACCCAGTACTTC
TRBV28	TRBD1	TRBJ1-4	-	CASYTQGAGEKLFF	TGTGCCAGCTATACACAGGGGGCCGGGGAAAAACTGTTTTTT
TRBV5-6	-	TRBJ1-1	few	CASSSGWQNTEAFF	TGTGCCAGCAGTTCTGGTTGGCAGAACACTGAAGCTTTCTTT
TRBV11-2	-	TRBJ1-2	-	CASSLGHRDSYGYTF	TGTGCCAGCAGCTTAGGACATCGAGACAGCTATGGCTACACCTTC
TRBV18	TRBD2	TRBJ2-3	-	CASSPPAPSGGTDTQYF	TGTGCCAGCTCACCACCGGCGCCCAGCGGGGGAACAGATACGCAGTATTTT
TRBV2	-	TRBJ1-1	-	CASTKRGGRDTEAFF	TGTGCCAGCACCAAAAGGGGGGGGAGGGACACTGAAGCTTTCTTT
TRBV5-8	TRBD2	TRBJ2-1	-	CASSLGLWLADNEQFF	TGTGCCAGCAGCTTGGGTCTCTGGCTAGCGGACAATGAGCAGTTCTTC
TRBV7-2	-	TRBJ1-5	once	CASSLWGDQPQHF	TGTGCCAGCAGCTTATGGGGAGATCAGCCCCAGCATTTT
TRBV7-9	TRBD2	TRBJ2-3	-	CASSLPGGPGDTQYF	TGTGCCAGCAGCTTGCCGGGAGGGCCAGGCGATACGCAGTATTTT
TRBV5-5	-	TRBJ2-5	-	CASSPLMEAQYF	TGTGCCAGCAGCCCTCTAATGGAGGCCCAGTACTTC
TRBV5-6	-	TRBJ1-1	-	CASSLIAGNTEAFF	TGTGCCAGCAGCTTGATTGCCGGGAACACTGAAGCTTTCTTT
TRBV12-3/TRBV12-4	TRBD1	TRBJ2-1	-	CASSLPGQGEFF	TGTGCCAGCAGTCTCCCGGGACAGGGTGAATTCTTC
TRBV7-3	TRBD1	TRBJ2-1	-	CASSLFGQGINEQFF	TGTGCCAGCAGCCTCTTCGGACAGGGGATTAATGAGCAGTTCTTC
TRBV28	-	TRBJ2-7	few	CASGQVSVYEQYF	TGTGCCAGCGGGCAGGTCTCTGTCTACGAGCAGTACTTC
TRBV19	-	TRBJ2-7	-	CASSSGILPYEQYF	TGTGCCAGTAGTAGCGGGATTCTCCCCTACGAGCAGTACTTC
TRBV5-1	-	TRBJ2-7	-	CASSLTVHEQYF	TGCGCCAGCAGCCTAACGGTCCACGAGCAGTACTTC
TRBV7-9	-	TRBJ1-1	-	CASSLVQMNTEAFF	TGTGCCAGCAGCTTAGTACAGATGAACACTGAAGCTTTCTTT
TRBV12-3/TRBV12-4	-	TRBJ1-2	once	CASSLGQIYGYTF	TGTGCCAGCAGTTTGGGGCAGATTTATGGCTACACCTTC
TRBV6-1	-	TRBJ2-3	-	CASSEARAVSSSTDTQYF	TGTGCCAGCAGTGAAGCGAGGGCAGTATCTTCTAGCACAGATACGCAGTATTTT
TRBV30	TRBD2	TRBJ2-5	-	CAWDPGLAGRETQYF	TGTGCCTGGGACCCGGGACTAGCGGGCCGGGAGACCCAGTACTTC
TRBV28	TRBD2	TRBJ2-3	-	CASSLRAGGVTDTQYF	TGTGCCAGCAGTTTAAGGGCGGGGGGGGTTACAGATACGCAGTATTTT
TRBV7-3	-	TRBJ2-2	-	CATALAGSGELFF	TGTGCCACAGCACTGGCGGGCTCCGGGGAGCTGTTTTTT
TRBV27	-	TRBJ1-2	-	CASSRDKLGGYTF	TGTGCCAGCAGTCGGGACAAGCTAGGAGGCTACACCTTC
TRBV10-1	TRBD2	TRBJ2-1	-	CASSESDLAGEGEQFF	TGCGCCAGCAGTGAGTCGGACCTAGCGGGAGAAGGAGAGCAGTTCTTC
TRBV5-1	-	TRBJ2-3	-	CASSLPGTSTDTQYF	TGCGCCAGCAGCTTGCCCGGGACTTCCACAGATACGCAGTATTTT
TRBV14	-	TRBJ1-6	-	CASRPLLSSPLHF	TGTGCCAGCAGACCACTACTCAGTTCACCCCTCCACTTT
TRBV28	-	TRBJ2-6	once	CASSLQGSGANVLTF	TGTGCCAGCAGTCTCCAGGGCTCTGGGGCCAACGTCCTGACTTTC
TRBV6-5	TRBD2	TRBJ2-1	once	CASSLAGGPANEQFF	TGTGCCAGCAGTTTGGCGGGAGGGCCGGCGAATGAGCAGTTCTTC
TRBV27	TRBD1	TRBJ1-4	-	CASSPIMYTGANEKLFF	TGTGCCAGCAGTCCCATAATGTACACAGGGGCCAATGAAAAACTGTTTTTT
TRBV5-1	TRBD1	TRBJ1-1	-	CASSFIQGGFTEAFF	TGCGCCAGCAGCTTTATTCAGGGGGGCTTCACTGAAGCTTTCTTT
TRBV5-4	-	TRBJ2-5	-	CASSLYQGRETQYF	TGTGCCAGCAGCTTATACCAGGGGCGGGAGACCCAGTACTTC
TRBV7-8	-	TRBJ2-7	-	CASSPTGISIYEQYF	TGTGCCAGCAGCCCTACCGGGATTTCCATTTACGAGCAGTACTTC
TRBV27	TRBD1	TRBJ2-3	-	CASSSYRGPKEDTQYF	TGTGCCAGCAGTTCCTACAGGGGGCCGAAGGAGGATACGCAGTATTTT
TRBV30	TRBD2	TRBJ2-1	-	CAWSEPAGREQFF	TGTGCCTGGAGCGAACCAGCGGGAAGGGAGCAGTTCTTC
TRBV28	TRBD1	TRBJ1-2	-	CASSSQGRQGYTF	TGTGCCAGCAGCTCACAGGGGCGCCAGGGCTACACCTTC
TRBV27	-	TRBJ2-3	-	CASSLTPLGVVQAADTQYF	TGTGCCAGCAGTTTAACCCCACTCGGGGTGGTTCAAGCCGCGGATACGCAGTATTTT
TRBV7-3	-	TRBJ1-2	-	CASSAGRASGYGYTF	TGTGCCAGCAGCGCGGGGCGGGCGAGTGGCTATGGCTACACCTTC
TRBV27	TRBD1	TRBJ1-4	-	CASRQQGAGEKLFF	TGTGCCAGCAGGCAACAGGGGGCAGGCGAAAAACTGTTTTTT
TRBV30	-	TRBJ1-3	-	CAWSLGASGNTIYF	TGTGCCTGGAGTTTGGGGGCCTCTGGAAACACCATATATTTT
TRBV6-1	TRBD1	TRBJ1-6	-	CASSEPGQGRNSPLHF	TGTGCCAGCAGCGAACCGGGACAGGGCCGGAATTCACCCCTCCACTTT
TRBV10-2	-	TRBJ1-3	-	CASGTISGNTIYF	TGCGCCAGCGGGACAATCTCTGGAAACACCATATATTTT
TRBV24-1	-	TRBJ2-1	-	CATSDLGANNEQFF	TGTGCCACCAGTGATTTGGGGGCGAACAATGAGCAGTTCTTC
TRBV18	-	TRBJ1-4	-	CASSVGGGTNEKLFF	TGTGCCAGCTCAGTCGGGGGAGGCACTAATGAAAAACTGTTTTTT
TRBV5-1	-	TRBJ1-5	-	CASSPGFSSNQPQHF	TGCGCCAGCAGCCCAGGGTTCAGTAGCAATCAGCCCCAGCATTTT
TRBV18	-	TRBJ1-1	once	CASSPRTDLGTEAFF	TGTGCCAGCTCACCTAGGACAGATTTGGGTACTGAAGCTTTCTTT
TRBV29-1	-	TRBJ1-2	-	CSVLRGYGYTF	TGCAGCGTCCTCAGGGGCTATGGCTACACCTTC
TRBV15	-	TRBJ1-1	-	CATSSVRGEGNTEAFF	TGTGCCACCAGCAGTGTCCGAGGTGAGGGGAACACTGAAGCTTTCTTT
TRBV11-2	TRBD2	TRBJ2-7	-	CASSWQRGGGYEQYF	TGTGCCAGCAGCTGGCAGCGGGGGGGTGGTTACGAGCAGTACTTC
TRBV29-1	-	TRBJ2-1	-	CSVDEVEQFF	TGCAGCGTTGATGAGGTTGAGCAGTTCTTC
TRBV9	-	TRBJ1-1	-	CASSKGSSNTEAFF	TGTGCCAGCAGTAAGGGGTCATCGAACACTGAAGCTTTCTTT
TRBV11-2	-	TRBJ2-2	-	CASSSQGGTRVTGELFF	TGTGCCAGCAGCTCTCAGGGGGGGACTAGGGTTACCGGGGAGCTGTTTTTT
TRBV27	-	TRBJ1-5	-	CATNREGSNQPQHF	TGTGCCACCAACCGCGAGGGTAGCAATCAGCCCCAGCATTTT
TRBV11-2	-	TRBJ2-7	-	CASSLDLTAYEQYF	TGTGCCAGCAGCTTAGATTTGACAGCATACGAGCAGTACTTC
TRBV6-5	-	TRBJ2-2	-	CASSYIQGSFTGELFF	TGTGCCAGCAGTTACATCCAGGGATCGTTCACCGGGGAGCTGTTTTTT
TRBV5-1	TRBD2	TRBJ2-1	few	CASSLAGGGYNEQFF	TGCGCCAGCAGCTTAGCGGGGGGCGGCTACAATGAGCAGTTCTTC
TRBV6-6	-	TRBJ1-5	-	CASSPIVSINQPQHF	TGTGCCAGCAGTCCCATAGTTTCGATCAATCAGCCCCAGCATTTT
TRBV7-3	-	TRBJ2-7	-	CASSLMPGKGGEQYF	TGTGCCAGCAGCTTAATGCCAGGGAAAGGAGGGGAGCAGTACTTC
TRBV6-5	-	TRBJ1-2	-	CASSTNPGGNYGYTF	TGTGCCAGCAGTACGAACCCCGGGGGTAACTATGGCTACACCTTC
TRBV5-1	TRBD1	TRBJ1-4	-	CASSRDGQGAAGLFF	TGCGCCAGCAGCCGCGATGGACAGGGGGCAGCGGGGCTGTTTTTT